A selection of T cell receptor beta chains follows, all from one sample in a study of blood T cell repertoires in COVID-19. Assay used: immunoSEQ multiplex PCR; TCRdb lists only in-frame clones, some missing. Counted here are about 53,000 clones, around four fifths occurring once; the ten biggest clones make up about 2.7%. The sequencing sample was made of peripheral blood. These receptors all come from a woman aged 55 to 70 with acute or convalescent COVID-19. CDR3s include the opening cysteine and the closing phenylalanine or tryptophan.

v_call	j_call	cdr3_aa
TRBV5-4	TRBJ2-5	CASSLATSGRAGETQYF
TRBV2	TRBJ1-4	CASSLASTNEKLFF
TRBV5-4	TRBJ2-1	CASSAAGGTTRDYNEQFF
TRBV2	TRBJ1-1	CASSDGGRSAEAFF
TRBV13	TRBJ1-1	CASSLSWGGSNEAFF
TRBV3-1/TRBV3-2	TRBJ1-2	CASSQDPGRPNYGYTF
TRBV4-1	TRBJ1-4	CASSQYTGETNEKLFF
TRBV28	TRBJ2-3	CASSKADLGTQYF
TRBV28	TRBJ1-4	CASSLSGAVEKLFF
TRBV19	TRBJ2-7	CASSTGGRTYEQYF
TRBV5-1	TRBJ1-2	CASSLGGQGNYGYTF
TRBV27	TRBJ1-5	CASSGELGQPQHF
TRBV30	TRBJ1-5	CAWSVGQGSNQPQHF
TRBV2	TRBJ1-2	CASENRGFNYGYTF
TRBV6-2/TRBV6-3	TRBJ1-6	CASSKPGQNSPLHF
TRBV5-6	TRBJ1-1	CASSFFDRGLGTEAFF
TRBV10-2	TRBJ2-5	CASRMWRSGETQYF
TRBV2	TRBJ1-2	CASSGSRGSYGYTF
TRBV5-5	TRBJ2-7	CASSLAAGFSVYEQYF
TRBV5-1	TRBJ2-1	CASSLGIPAGGLYEQFF